The 18 T cell receptor beta chains listed next were all sequenced from one sample in a study of blood T cells in healthy people across ages. A sample-barcoded 5' primer and a J-beta primer mix were used in a second PCR of roughly 6 to 12 cycles. TCRdb ran MiXCR on the 5' RACE reads and lists one entry per CDR3 protein. The sample shows fewer than 650,000 distinct CDR3 sequences, about 29% of them seen only once. This sample was also put to use in a study of T cells of mothers and their children.

The sequenced sample consisted of blood. Receptors originate from a boy aged 2 to 9 in good health.

The chain joins TRBV10-3 to TRBJ1-2; D is possibly TRBD1 (5 bases). The CDR3 is 13 residues long. From germline, CDR1 is ENHRY and CDR2 SYGVKD. The V gene lost 8 bases and the J gene lost 3 bases, with 13 bases spanning the gap. CDR3 DNA sequence: TGTGCCATCGAAGCCGGGACCGACTATGGCTACACCTTC. Translated: CAIEAGTDYGYTF.

This chain uses TRBV7-8 with TRBJ2-4, with 7 bases that match TRBD2. The CDR3 is 15 residues long. Germline lookup yields CDR1 SGHVS and CDR2 FQNEAQ. With V trimmed by 2 bases and J by 8 bases, 9 bases remained unmatched. The CDR3, as DNA: TGTGCCAGCAGCTTACGACTGGCGGGAGTAGACATTCAGTACTTC. Amino acid sequence: CASSLRLAGVDIQYF.

This clonotype has only a few counts. The chain combines TRBV24-1 with TRBJ2-4, with 12 bases fitting TRBD1. CDR3 length equals 19 residues. The ends lost 3 bases at V and 0 bases at J; junction bases unmatched: 8. Per the germline V gene, CDR1 is KGHDR and CDR2 is SFDVKD. The CDR3 loop reads CATSDLGTGGIEAKNIQYF. CDR3 nucleotide sequence: TGTGCCACCAGTGATCTTGGGACAGGGGGCATTGAAGCCAAAAACATTCAGTACTTC.

The V call is TRBV4-2, the J call TRBJ2-3; D could derive from TRBD1 or TRBD2 (5 bases each). V was cut by 3 bases and J by 0 bases, with 16 bases left in between. Per germline, CDR1 LGHNA and CDR2 YNFKEQ. CDR3 length: 17 amino acids. The chain's CDR3 is CASSQEHGTSSTDTQYF. The CDR3 coding sequence is TGTGCCAGCAGCCAGGAACACGGGACGTCTAGCACAGATACGCAGTATTTT.

This clonotype showed up many times. The chain is built from TRBV7-2 and TRBJ2-5; possibly TRBD1 or TRBD2 for D (6 bases each). This CDR3 has 17 residues. Germline-derived CDR1 and CDR2 are SGHTA and FQGNSA. The V end was cut by 4 bases, the J end by 2 bases, with 20 bases between. The CDR3 nucleotides are TGTGCCAGCAGCTGGGGGGTACCCTGGGGGCAGCAAGAGACCCAGTACTTC. Its translation: CASSWGVPWGQQETQYF.

This sequence joins TRBV12-3 or TRBV12-4 and TRBJ2-1; D not certain. V gave up 2 bases and J gave up 5 bases, with 19 bases separating them. This CDR3 has 17 residues. The CDR3 region is CASSLRPPSATNNEQFF. CDR3 in DNA: TGTGCCAGCAGTTTAAGGCCCCCCAGCGCTACGAACAATGAGCAGTTCTTC.

This CDR3 is CASSLSAGEAYHEQYF. For the CDR3, the DNA is TGTGCCAGCAGCTTATCAGCGGGAGAAGCTTACCACGAGCAGTACTTC. This chain joins TRBV7-6 and TRBJ2-7; 8 positions agree with TRBD2. The CDR3 is made up of 16 amino acids. After removal of 2 bases from V and 5 bases from J, the junction contained 11 bases not matched to a gene. Germline CDR1 and CDR2: SGHVS and FNYEAQ.

CDR3 sequence (DNA): TGTGCCAGCAGCTTACAGACGTTTGGCGAGACCCAGTACTTC. Translated: CASSLQTFGETQYF. The chain couples TRBV7-2 to TRBJ2-5; D is unresolved. Between the trimmed V and J ends, which lost 2 bases and 5 bases, there was a span of 12 bases. CDR1 and CDR2 (germline): SGHTA, FQGNSA. CDR3 length equals 14 residues.

The chain couples TRBV7-9 to TRBJ2-5; 7 bases match TRBD2. The DNA end is more similar to TRBJ2-1, so the J call may be wrong. Germline loops: CDR1 SEHNR, CDR2 FQNEAQ (reference sequence). CDR3 length: 15 amino acids. In nucleotides, the CDR3 is TGTGCCAGCAGCTTGGGAGCGGGAAGGAGGAATGAGCAGTTCTTC. Translating it yields CASSLGAGRRNEQFF.

This clonotype was counted only a few times. CDR3 residues: CASSLGLETGIQYF. The CDR3 nucleotides are TGTGCCAGCAGCTTAGGTCTAGAGACAGGGATTCAGTACTTC. The chain is built from TRBV7-9 and TRBJ2-4; 7 nucleotides agree with TRBD1. The CDR3 loop spans 14 amino acids. Trimming took 1 base from V and 10 from J; bases not matched to a gene: 7. Germline CDR1 is SEHNR and CDR2 is FQNEAQ (reference sequence).

J is TRBJ1-6 and V is TRBV7-9, with 7 bases that match TRBD1. Trimming took 1 base from V and 10 from J; bases not matched to a gene: 4. The CDR3 runs to 14 residues. Germline lookup yields CDR1 SEHNR and CDR2 FQNEAQ (reference sequence). Written as DNA, the CDR3 is TGTGCCAGCAGCTTAGGAGGGGGCCAGTCACCCCTCCACTTT. It translates to CASSLGGGQSPLHF. The full variable domain, its missing parts supplied by reference TRBV7-9 and TRBJ1-6, is DTGVSQNPRHKITKRGQNVTFRCDPISEHNRLYWYRQTLGQGPEFLTYFQNEAQLEKSRLLSDRFSAERPKGSFSTLEIQRTEQGDSAMYLCASSLGGGQSPLHFGNGTRLTVT.

J is TRBJ2-6 and V is TRBV29-1; D is unclear. V was cut by 3 bases and J by 8 bases, with 5 bases left in between. The germline V gene encodes CDR1 SQVTM and CDR2 ANQGSEA. The CDR3 is 11 amino acids. CDR3 sequence reads: CSVEITNVLTF. DNA of the CDR3: TGCAGCGTTGAGATAACCAACGTCCTGACTTTC.

As DNA, the CDR3 is TGCAGCGTTTCGAACAGGGGGTCGGGTGAAAAACTGTTTTTT. This sequence encodes CSVSNRGSGEKLFF. V gene TRBV29-1 combines with J gene TRBJ1-4, with 8 bases lining up with TRBD1. CDR3 size: 14 residues. V gave up 5 bases and J gave up 7 bases; unmatched junction bases: 9. Germline-derived CDR1 and CDR2 are SQVTM and ANQGSEA.

This clonotype has more than one count but fewer than ten. The chain has TRBV21-1 and TRBJ1-2; TRBD1 is the table's D call and was not checked against the DNA. TRBV21-1 is flagged as a pseudogene. The CDR3 is made up of 17 amino acids. CDR3 sequence reads: CASSKAAGTGTNYGYTF. In nucleotides, the CDR3 is TGTGCCAGCAGCAAAGCGGCCGGGACAGGGACTAACTATGGCTACACCTTC.

In its sample, this clonotype was seen a few times. The genes are TRBV3-1 and TRBJ2-7, with D unclear. The germline gives CDR1 LGHDT, CDR2 YNNKEL (reference sequence). The length of the CDR3 is 14 residues. Between the trimmed V and J ends, which lost 0 bases and 3 bases, there was a span of 9 bases. The CDR3 region is CASSQDVGIYEQYF. The CDR3 nucleotides are TGTGCCAGCAGCCAAGATGTGGGGATCTACGAGCAGTACTTC.

This clonotype was seen many times. The V call is TRBV6-1, the J call TRBJ2-5, with 10 bases aligning to TRBD2. This CDR3 has 15 residues. In germline, CDR1 is MNHNS, CDR2 SASEGT. Unmatched junction bases numbered 0, after V lost 0 bases and J lost 2 bases. CDR3 bases: TGTGCCAGCAGTGAAGCTAGCGGGGGGCAAGAGACCCAGTACTTC. This codes for CASSEASGGQETQYF.

J is TRBJ2-5 and V is TRBV9; 11 bases are shared with TRBD2. V gave up 3 bases and J gave up 5 bases; unmatched junction bases: 6. The germline V gene has CDR1 SGDLS and CDR2 YYNGEE. This CDR3 spans 15 amino acids. The CDR3 DNA reads as TGTGCCAGCAGCGGTAGCGGGGGGGCGAAGGAGACCCAGTACTTC. It encodes CASSGSGGAKETQYF.

The chain has TRBV6-1 and TRBJ1-2, with D hard to call. The germline gives CDR1 MNHNS, CDR2 SASEGT. The germline V and J ends were trimmed by 7 bases and 6 bases, with 6 bases remaining between them. This CDR3 has 10 amino acids. The CDR3 loop is CASNENGYTF. DNA of the CDR3: TGTGCCAGCAATGAGAATGGCTACACCTTC.